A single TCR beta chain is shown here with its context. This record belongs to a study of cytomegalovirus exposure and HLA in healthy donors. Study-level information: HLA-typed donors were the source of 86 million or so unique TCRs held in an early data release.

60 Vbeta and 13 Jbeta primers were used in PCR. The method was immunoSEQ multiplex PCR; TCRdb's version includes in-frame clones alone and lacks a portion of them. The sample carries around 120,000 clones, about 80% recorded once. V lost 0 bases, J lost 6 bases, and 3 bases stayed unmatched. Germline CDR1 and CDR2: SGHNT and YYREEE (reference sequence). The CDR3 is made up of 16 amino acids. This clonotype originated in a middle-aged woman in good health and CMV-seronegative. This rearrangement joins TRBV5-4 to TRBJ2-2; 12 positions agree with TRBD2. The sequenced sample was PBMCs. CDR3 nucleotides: TGTGCCAGCAGCTTGGGAGGGACTAGCGGGCCCGGGGAGCTGTTTTTT. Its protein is CASSLGGTSGPGELFF.